This TCR beta chain originates from a study of T cell responses to AZD1222 COVID-19 vaccine. The wider study: Second doses that came at about 4 or about 12 weeks were put together. Study results and limitations: Spike-wide coverage was observed for vaccine-associated CD4 TCRs, with dominant responses at 160-218 and 743-854. Possibly, clonal diversity was underestimated; donors were largely white British and included more females.

A remark on this clone: Its target is unknown.

TCRdb's table, derived via immunoSEQ multiplex PCR, lists solely in-frame clones and lacks some. The table records roughly 150,000 clones, around nine tenths of them present only once. Germline V CDR1 and CDR2: SQVTM, ANQGSEA. This CDR3 is 12 amino acids long. V lost 7 bases to trimming and J lost 4 bases, with 12 bases between them. This chain uses TRBV29-1 with TRBJ2-3; D is unclear. The TCR comes from an adult in good health. Material: peripheral blood, obtained on day 0 of AZD1222 vaccination. CDR3 in DNA: TGCAGCGCCAACTTAGTGCCAGATACGCAGTATTTT. Translating it yields CSANLVPDTQYF.